This TCR beta chain was retrieved from a study of blood T cell repertoires in COVID-19. Across the study: Researchers got acute and convalescent COVID-19 samples from the United States, Italy and Spain. Sample material is recorded as cDNA or gDNA derived from T cells, B-cell-depleted T cells, or PBMCs.

The CDR3 spans 16 residues. This clone turned up a few times. How the authors handled the data: Reference gene primer amplification yielded estimated nucleated cell counts. The table came from immunoSEQ multiplex PCR; TCRdb's copy has only in-frame clones and leaves some out. Clonal size and the V and J genes are those of that table, whereas D and trimming came from the DNA. Counted here are roughly 100,000 clones, over 75% occurring once; the ten biggest clones make up under 15%. The source is a human donor in a cohort sampled during active or convalescent COVID-19. Sequencing input: peripheral blood. The V and J genes are TRBV12-1 and TRBJ1-4. TRBV12-1 is classified as a pseudogene. Here the CDR3 DNA reads TGTGCCAGCAGCTTGCGCGTTCGCTTCACCAATGAAAAACTGTTTTTT. Amino acid sequence: CASSLRVRFTNEKLFF.